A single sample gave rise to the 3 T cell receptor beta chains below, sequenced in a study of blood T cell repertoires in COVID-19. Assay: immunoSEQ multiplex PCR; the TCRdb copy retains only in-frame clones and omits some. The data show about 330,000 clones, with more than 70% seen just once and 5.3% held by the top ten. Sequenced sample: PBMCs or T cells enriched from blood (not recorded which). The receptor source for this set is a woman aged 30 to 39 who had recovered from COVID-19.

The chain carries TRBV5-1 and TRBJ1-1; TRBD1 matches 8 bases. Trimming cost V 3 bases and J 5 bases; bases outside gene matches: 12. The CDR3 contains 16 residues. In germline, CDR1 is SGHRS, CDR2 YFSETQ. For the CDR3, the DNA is TGCGCCAGCAGCTCGACCCCAGACAGGGGACAGACTGAAGCTTTCTTT. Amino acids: CASSSTPDRGQTEAFF.

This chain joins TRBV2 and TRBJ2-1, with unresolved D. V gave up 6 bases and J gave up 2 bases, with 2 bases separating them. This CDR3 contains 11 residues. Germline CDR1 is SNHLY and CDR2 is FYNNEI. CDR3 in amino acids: CASSTYNEQFF. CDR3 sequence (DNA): TGTGCCAGCAGCACCTACAATGAGCAGTTCTTC.

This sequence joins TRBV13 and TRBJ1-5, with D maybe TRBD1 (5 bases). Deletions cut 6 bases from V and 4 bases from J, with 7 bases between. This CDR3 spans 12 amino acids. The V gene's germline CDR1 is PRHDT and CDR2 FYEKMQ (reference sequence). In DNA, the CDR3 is TGTGCCAGCAGGCAGGGTAATCAGCCCCAGCATTTT. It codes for CASRQGNQPQHF.